Presented here are 6 T cell receptor beta chains from one specimen sequenced in a study of blood T cells in healthy people across ages (dated by TCRdb to 2015 to 2017). Receptor libraries were prepared by 5' RACE. TCRdb shows the sequencer as Illumina HiSeq 2500. A second about 7 to 12 cycle PCR used a sample-barcoded 5' primer and a J-beta primer mix. TCRdb handled the public reads itself, with Q25 trimming in fastp and clone calling in MiXCR, and kept productive beta chains. Every entry covers one CDR3 protein and lists the most common genes and DNA from its rows. The sample includes some 1.4 million distinct CDR3 sequences, with 42% observed a single time. The biggest ten clones account for less than 8% of the sample. Sequencing used blood. Receptor source: a young woman in good health.

The chain uses TRBV6-5 and TRBJ2-1; D tentatively fits TRBD1 or TRBD2 (5 bases each). Trimming cost V 0 bases and J 7 bases, with 10 bases left between them. The CDR3 covers 14 residues. In germline, CDR1 is MNHEY, CDR2 SVGAGI. The DNA for the CDR3 is TGTGCCAGCAGTTACTCTTGGGGGAGAAATGAGCAGTTCTTC. Protein: CASSYSWGRNEQFF.

This chain joins TRBV20-1 and TRBJ2-3, with TRBD2 as a possible D gene (6 bases). This CDR3 contains 16 residues. Trimming stripped 7 bases from V and 2 bases from J, with 22 bases between. Germline V gene data show CDR1 as DFQATT and CDR2 as SNEGSKA (reference sequence). The CDR3 loop is CSGDGGDLPSTDTQYF. As DNA, the CDR3 is TGCAGTGGCGACGGAGGGGACCTCCCGTCCACAGATACGCAGTATTTT.

The J gene is TRBJ1-4, the V gene TRBV20-1; 7 bases fit TRBD1. Germline V gene data show CDR1 as DFQATT and CDR2 as SNEGSKA (reference sequence). The CDR3 extends over 14 amino acids. Trimming took 6 bases from V and 5 from J; bases not matched to a gene: 9. In DNA form, the CDR3 reads TGCAGTGCCAAGAGGACAGGCGCGAATGAAAAACTGTTTTTT. As protein: CSAKRTGANEKLFF.

This chain joins TRBV13 and TRBJ2-1; 7 nucleotides match TRBD2. The length of the CDR3 is 13 residues. V shed 1 base and J 9 bases; nucleotides not matched to a gene: 3. CDR1 is PRHDT and CDR2 is FYEKMQ in the germline V gene (reference sequence). The CDR3 reads CASSLVGGAEQFF. CDR3 nucleotides: TGTGCCAGCAGCTTAGTGGGAGGGGCTGAGCAGTTCTTC.

A note on this clonotype: It may be a read error: a sequence one base away is much more abundant. This chain links TRBV10-3 with TRBJ2-3; D ambiguous. CDR1 and CDR2 (germline): ENHRY, SYGVKD. CDR3 size: 13 residues. The CDR3 DNA reads as TGTGCCATCAGTGATGGATCCACAGATACGCGGTATTTT. Its translation: CAISDGSTDTRYF.

V and J are TRBV9 and TRBJ2-1; the D is unclear. Germline V CDR1 and CDR2: SGDLS, YYNGEE. V was cut by 0 bases and J by 14 bases, with 9 bases left in between. The CDR3 loop spans 11 amino acids. The CDR3: CASSVGRAEFF. The CDR3, as DNA: TGTGCCAGCAGCGTAGGGCGAGCAGAGTTCTTC.